This T cell receptor (beta chain) was sequenced during a study of pediatric ulcerative colitis. Study at large: Most patients had pancolitis, and two had left-sided colitis. Study-level results: Repertoires came from total lymphocyte DNA, so rare subsets like regulatory T cells may be missed.

A word on this clone: Its antigen remains unknown.

Sequencing depth was up to 500,000 reads per sample. Sequenced by immunoSEQ multiplex PCR; TCRdb stores in-frame clones only, minus some. The sample has some 60,000 clones, 77% seen once; the top ten hold 5.2%. Trimming took off 4 bases at V and 2 bases at J, with 16 bases between the two ends. The CDR3 runs 16 residues. Germline V lookup: CDR1 MNHEY, CDR2 SMNVEV (reference sequence). This chain links TRBV27 with TRBJ2-3; D is possibly TRBD2 (5 bases). The sequencing sample was made of blood. The TCR sequence derives from a boy aged 5-17 years with moderate ulcerative colitis. CDR3 loop: CASSSTGRDSTDTQYF. The CDR3 nucleotides read TGTGCCAGCAGTTCAACCGGACGGGATTCCACAGATACGCAGTATTTT.